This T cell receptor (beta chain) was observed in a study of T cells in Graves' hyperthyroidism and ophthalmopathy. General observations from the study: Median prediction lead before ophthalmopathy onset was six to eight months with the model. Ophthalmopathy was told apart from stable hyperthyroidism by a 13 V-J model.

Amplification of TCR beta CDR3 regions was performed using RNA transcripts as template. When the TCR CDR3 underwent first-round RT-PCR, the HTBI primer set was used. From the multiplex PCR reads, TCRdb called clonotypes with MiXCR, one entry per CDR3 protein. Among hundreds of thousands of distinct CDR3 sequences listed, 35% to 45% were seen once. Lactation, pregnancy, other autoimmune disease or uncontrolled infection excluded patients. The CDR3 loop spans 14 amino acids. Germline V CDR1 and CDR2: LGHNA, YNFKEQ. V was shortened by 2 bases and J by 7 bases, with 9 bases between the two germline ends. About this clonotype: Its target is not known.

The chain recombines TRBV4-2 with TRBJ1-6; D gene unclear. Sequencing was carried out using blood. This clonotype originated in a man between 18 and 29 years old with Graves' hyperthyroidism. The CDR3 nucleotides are TGTGCCAGCAGCCAAAGTACAGAAAATTCACCCCTCCACTTT. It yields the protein CASSQSTENSPLHF.